This T cell receptor (beta chain) was documented in a study of cytomegalovirus exposure and HLA in healthy donors. Study results and limitations: Excluded were some V segments that proved indistinguishable, including TRBV6-2 and TRBV6-3.

V lost 1 base and J lost 1, with 12 bases in between. Germline CDR1 and CDR2: SGHNT and YYREEE (reference sequence). The CDR3 loop spans 16 amino acids. Vbeta (60) and Jbeta (13) primers were used in the PCR. The method was immunoSEQ multiplex PCR; TCRdb's version includes in-frame clones alone and lacks a portion of them. The sample lists roughly 150,000 clones; about two thirds were seen once. A word on this clone: Its matching antigen is unknown.

The TCR comes from a young woman in good health and CMV-seronegative. The sample was PBMCs. V usage is TRBV5-4 and J usage is TRBJ2-1, with D maybe TRBD1 (6 bases). Written as DNA, the CDR3 is TGTGCCAGCAGCTTGAAGGTGGGGGCATCCTACAATGAGCAGTTCTTC. Amino acids: CASSLKVGASYNEQFF.